The 29 T cell receptor beta chains reported below all come from one sample, sequenced in a study of OX40 agonist ivuxolimab in advanced cancers. Profiled with immunoSEQ multiplex PCR; TCRdb holds only in-frame clones, not every one. The repertoire holds some 65,000 clones, with approximately 92% as singletons. Sample: CD4+ or CD8+ T cells sorted from blood, taken in a trial of the OX40 agonist ivuxolimab. The receptors come from an adult with an advanced solid tumor such as melanoma, head and neck, liver or kidney cancer.

V is TRBV6-1 and J is TRBJ2-1; 7 positions match TRBD1. In germline, CDR1 is MNHNS, CDR2 SASEGT. The trim removed 5 bases at V and 9 bases at J, leaving 4 bases unmatched. The CDR3 has 12 amino acids. The CDR3 spells CASSRQGSEQFF. In DNA form, the CDR3 reads TGTGCCAGCAGTAGACAGGGTAGTGAGCAGTTCTTC.

The chain is built from TRBV5-1 and TRBJ2-1, with D tentatively TRBD1 (6 bases). V was cut by 2 bases and J by 5 bases, with 8 bases left in between. Looked up from germline, CDR1 is SGHRS and CDR2 is YFSETQ. The CDR3 is 13 residues long. CDR3 in amino acids: CASSFGQNNEQFF. DNA for the CDR3: TGCGCCAGCAGCTTTGGACAGAACAATGAGCAGTTCTTC.

The chain links TRBV7-9 to TRBJ1-4; D is unclear. The CDR3 totals 13 residues. Germline V gene sequence: CDR1 SEHNR, CDR2 FQNEAQ (reference sequence). Between the trimmed V and J ends, which lost 3 bases and 6 bases, there was a span of 8 bases. The CDR3 region has the DNA TGTGCCAGCAGCTTCACGAACCATGAAAAACTGTTTTTT. Translation: CASSFTNHEKLFF.

This chain uses TRBV6-1 with TRBJ1-1, with D hard to call. The length of the CDR3 is 13 residues. Germline assignment: CDR1 MNHNS and CDR2 SASEGT. V was clipped by 7 bases and J by 1 base, with 10 bases between them. The CDR3 sequence: CASIERWNTEAFF. CDR3 DNA sequence: TGTGCCAGCATTGAGAGGTGGAACACTGAAGCTTTCTTT.

This sequence joins TRBV5-1 and TRBJ2-1; D remains ambiguous. Germline V gives CDR1 SGHRS, CDR2 YFSETQ. The CDR3 spans 16 residues. Trimming pared 3 bases from V and 0 bases from J, leaving 13 bases between. CDR3 protein: CASSSYDFSSYNEQFF. As DNA, the CDR3 is TGCGCCAGCAGCTCGTATGACTTTAGCTCCTACAATGAGCAGTTCTTC.

The rearrangement links TRBV2 to TRBJ1-1; maybe TRBD1 (5 bases). The CDR3 loop spans 16 amino acids. V was clipped by 8 bases and J by 4 bases, with 23 bases between them. Germline V gives CDR1 SNHLY, CDR2 FYNNEI. The CDR3 spells CASRGQGVRGSTEAFF. CDR3 DNA: TGTGCCAGCCGTGGCCAGGGAGTAAGGGGTAGCACTGAAGCTTTCTTT.

This clone was observed once. This chain links TRBV7-2 with TRBJ2-2, with 9 bases aligning to TRBD2. J lost 4 bases, V lost 1 base, and 7 bases had no gene match. CDR1 is SGHTA and CDR2 is FQGNSA in the germline V gene. The CDR3 spans 17 residues. The CDR3 DNA is TGTGCCAGCAGCTTAGGGTCTGGCGGGAGGGCCACCGGGGAGCTGTTTTTT. Translating it yields CASSLGSGGRATGELFF.

CDR3 region: CSVETGLANNEQFF. The CDR3 bases are TGCAGCGTGGAAACGGGACTAGCAAACAATGAGCAGTTCTTC. This sequence joins TRBV29-1 and TRBJ2-1; 9 bases are shared with TRBD2. The CDR3 totals 14 residues. Germline assignment: CDR1 SQVTM and CDR2 ANQGSEA. The V segment lost 6 bases and the J segment 5 bases; nucleotides outside the gene matches: 8.

This rearrangement joins TRBV14 to TRBJ2-7, with TRBD2 matching 7 bases. Looked up from germline, CDR1 is SGHDN and CDR2 is FVKESK. Losses at the gene ends were 0 bases for V and 0 bases for J; bases not matched to a gene: 5. There are 16 residues in the CDR3. CDR3 sequence reads: CASSQDASGLSYEQYF. The CDR3, as DNA: TGTGCCAGCAGCCAAGATGCTAGCGGCCTCTCCTACGAGCAGTACTTC.

The CDR3 bases are TGTGCCAGCTCACCCCTACGAATGGGTCCATACCTCTACGAGCAGTACTTC. The encoded protein is CASSPLRMGPYLYEQYF. The chain is built from TRBV18 and TRBJ2-7; D gene unclear. Germline assignment: CDR1 KGHSH and CDR2 LQKENI. V lost 3 bases and J 3 bases, leaving 21 bases between the germline ends. The CDR3 consists of 17 residues.

The chain couples TRBV27 to TRBJ2-3, with D possibly TRBD2 on 6 matching bases. Trimming shortened V by 3 bases and J by 4 bases, and 17 bases separated the two germline ends. The CDR3 is made up of 16 amino acids. Germline assignment: CDR1 MNHEY and CDR2 SMNVEV (reference sequence). CDR3 DNA: TGTGCCAGCAGTTTTGTTGCGGGGTCTGTCGCAGATACGCAGTATTTT. It encodes CASSFVAGSVADTQYF.

The chain joins TRBV11-1 to TRBJ2-1; TRBD2 aligns across 7 bases. CDR1 is SGHAT and CDR2 is FQDESV in the germline V gene (reference sequence). The CDR3 covers 16 residues. V lost 1 base to trimming and J lost 4 bases; unmatched junction nucleotides: 7. This CDR3 is CASSLEGLAVYNEQFF. The CDR3 DNA reads as TGTGCCAGCAGCTTAGAGGGGCTAGCGGTGTACAATGAGCAGTTCTTC.

DNA of the CDR3: TGTGCCAGCAGCTTAGGAGGGCGCGGCTACACCTTC. This codes for CASSLGGRGYTF. This chain links TRBV7-9 with TRBJ1-2, with D unclear. Per the germline V gene, CDR1 is SEHNR and CDR2 is FQNEAQ (reference sequence). The V end was cut by 1 base, the J end by 8 bases, with 8 bases between. This CDR3 has 12 amino acids.

The chain couples TRBV5-4 to TRBJ2-7; D is perhaps TRBD2 (6 bases). The CDR3 is made up of 16 amino acids. CDR1 SGHNT and CDR2 YYREEE come from the germline V gene (reference sequence). V gave up 1 base and J gave up 1 base, with 15 bases separating them. The CDR3 DNA is TGTGCCAGCAGCTTGAGAGGAGGGCCAGAGTCCTACGAGCAGTACTTC. Protein product: CASSLRGGPESYEQYF.

The CDR3 loop is CASSPLAGGYTF. The CDR3 region has the DNA TGTGCCAGCAGTCCCCTTGCTGGCGGCTACACCTTC. V and J are TRBV27 and TRBJ1-2; D is uncertain. With 5 bases removed from V and 8 bases from J, the gap between germline ends came to 12 bases. CDR1 MNHEY and CDR2 SMNVEV come from the germline V gene (reference sequence). The CDR3 consists of 12 residues.

V is TRBV7-9 and J is TRBJ2-7; 9 bases agree with TRBD1. The CDR3 has 14 residues. Germline trimming cut 5 bases from V and 7 bases from J; bases unmatched to any gene: 9. CDR1 is SEHNR and CDR2 is FQNEAQ in the germline V gene (reference sequence). CDR3 protein: CASSATGQGEEQYF. The CDR3 DNA reads as TGTGCCAGCAGCGCTACGGGACAGGGTGAGGAGCAGTACTTC.

The table lists this clone with a few counts. The CDR3 bases are TGTGCCAGCATCTGGCAGTGGGGCGATGAGCAGTTCTTC. This codes for CASIWQWGDEQFF. The genes are TRBV2 and TRBJ2-1, with D tentatively TRBD1 (5 bases). Trimming took off 7 bases at V and 8 bases at J, with 15 bases between the two ends. The germline V gene has CDR1 SNHLY and CDR2 FYNNEI. The length of the CDR3 is 13 residues.

This clone was seen a single time. This chain connects TRBV9 to TRBJ1-6; D ambiguous. The CDR3 covers 16 residues. Germline lookup yields CDR1 SGDLS and CDR2 YYNGEE. Trimming took 0 bases from V and 1 from J, leaving 8 bases between them. CDR3 nucleotides: TGTGCCAGCAGCGTAGGTCCGGGTTCCTATAATTCACCCCTCCACTTT. Translated: CASSVGPGSYNSPLHF.

The chain links TRBV29-1 to TRBJ2-3, with D perhaps matching TRBD2 (6 bases). Germline V gene sequence: CDR1 SQVTM, CDR2 ANQGSEA. V dropped 1 base and J dropped 0 bases, with 11 bases sitting between them. CDR3 size: 15 residues. In DNA, the CDR3 is TGCAGCGTTGAAGTCTTAGGGACTAGCACAGATACGCAGTATTTT. This codes for CSVEVLGTSTDTQYF.

This chain connects TRBV6-5 to TRBJ2-1; TRBD1 agrees at 7 bases. This CDR3 is 14 amino acids long. Unmatched junction bases numbered 5, after V lost 7 bases and J lost 2 bases. Looked up from germline, CDR1 is MNHEY and CDR2 is SVGAGI. The CDR3 spells CASNRQGTYNEQFF. The CDR3 region has the DNA TGTGCCAGCAACAGACAGGGTACCTACAATGAGCAGTTCTTC.

The chain carries TRBV18 and TRBJ2-2; no definite D call. This CDR3 is 15 amino acids long. Germline lookup yields CDR1 KGHSH and CDR2 LQKENI. The V end was cut by 6 bases, the J end by 0 bases, with 11 bases between. The CDR3 loop is CASSPPGANTGELFF. In DNA, the CDR3 is TGTGCCAGCTCGCCCCCCGGAGCGAACACCGGGGAGCTGTTTTTT.

The chain joins TRBV7-8 to TRBJ1-4; tentatively, D is TRBD1 (5 bases). Trimming removed 5 bases at V and 8 bases at J, with 15 bases between. The germline V gene encodes CDR1 SGHVS and CDR2 FQNEAQ. The CDR3 covers 14 residues. DNA for the CDR3: TGTGCCAGCAGCCCACGGATCTCAGGGGAAAAACTGTTTTTT. Translation gives CASSPRISGEKLFF.

This clone was found once. J is TRBJ2-1 and V is TRBV7-3; 11 bases map to TRBD2. The germline CDR1 and CDR2 sequences are SGHTA and FQGTGA. The J segment lost 9 bases and the V segment lost 5 bases, leaving 12 bases of the junction unmatched. This CDR3 spans 16 amino acids. CDR3 in amino acids: CASSAIAGGPSGEQFF. DNA of the CDR3: TGTGCCAGCAGCGCCATAGCGGGAGGGCCCTCAGGTGAGCAGTTCTTC.

This clone was recorded only once. The chain joins TRBV4-1 to TRBJ2-3; D gene uncertain. Trimming shortened V by 6 bases and J by 2 bases, and 12 bases separated the two germline ends. CDR3 length: 14 residues. Germline lookup yields CDR1 MGHRA and CDR2 YSYEKL. The CDR3 here is CASRFWVDTDTQYF. The CDR3 DNA sequence: TGCGCCAGCAGGTTCTGGGTAGACACAGATACGCAGTATTTT.

The chain uses TRBV6-6 and TRBJ1-4, with 7 positions matching TRBD1. CDR3 length: 16 amino acids. Germline CDR1 and CDR2: MNHNY and SVGAGI (reference sequence). Losses at the gene ends were 1 base for V and 8 bases for J; bases not matched to a gene: 10. Written as DNA, the CDR3 is TGTGCCAGCAGTTACTTTTCAGGGGGAGTGGAGGAAAAACTGTTTTTT. It is translated as CASSYFSGGVEEKLFF.

The rearrangement uses TRBV10-3 and TRBJ2-3; a possible D gene is TRBD2 (6 bases). Germline V CDR1 and CDR2: ENHRY, SYGVKD. The CDR3 runs 14 residues. The ends were cut back, 5 bases at V and 2 bases at J, with 11 bases in the middle. In nucleotides, the CDR3 is TGTGCCATCAGTATAGCGGACTCCACAGATACGCAGTATTTT. This codes for CAISIADSTDTQYF.

This clone showed up just a few times. V usage is TRBV27 and J usage is TRBJ1-2; D not resolved. Trimming removed 6 bases from V and 8 bases from J, with 10 bases in between. The germline V gene has CDR1 MNHEY and CDR2 SMNVEV (reference sequence). CDR3 size: 11 residues. The CDR3 sequence is CASRSPVGYTF. Here the CDR3 DNA reads TGTGCCAGCAGGAGTCCTGTGGGCTACACCTTC.

CDR3 nucleotide sequence: TGTGCCAGCAGCGTGAGCGAGATCCACGAGCAGTACTTC. Translated: CASSVSEIHEQYF. The V gene is TRBV9, the J gene TRBJ2-7; no definite D call. The CDR3 totals 13 residues. Germline V CDR1 and CDR2: SGDLS, YYNGEE. Trimming removed 2 bases from V and 5 bases from J, with 11 bases in between.

The rearrangement links TRBV13 to TRBJ2-7; TRBD2 might be the D (6 bases). Germline V gene sequence: CDR1 PRHDT, CDR2 FYEKMQ (reference sequence). Between the trimmed V and J ends, which lost 5 bases and 3 bases, there was a span of 14 bases. CDR3 length equals 14 residues. Here the CDR3 reads CASSPGLRGYEQYF. The CDR3 DNA reads as TGTGCCAGCAGCCCCGGACTAAGGGGCTACGAGCAGTACTTC.